The sequence of this T cell receptor beta chain was determined in a study of response to subunit inactivated influenza vaccine. General study findings and limits: With each seasonal influenza vaccination, the authors suggested, few new T cells are recruited.

Many counts were recorded for this clonotype. The antigen is undetermined. Germline values: CDR1 SGHDT, CDR2 YYEEEE. Losses at the gene ends were 7 bases for V and 8 bases for J; bases not matched to a gene: 13. This CDR3 comprises 16 residues. In TCRdb, the RT-PCR reads were re-called with MiXCR into one record per CDR3 protein. The data show hundreds of thousands of distinct CDR3 sequences, 12% to 15% seen once. The J gene is TRBJ2-1, the V gene TRBV5-6; 12 nucleotides agree with TRBD1. The receptor was isolated from a man aged 45 to 65 who received an inactivated influenza vaccine. The sample here was PBMCs from blood, taken 14 days before vaccination. The CDR3 DNA sequence: TGTGCCAGCTCAACCCTGGGACAGGGGGCGGTCGATGAGCAGTTCTTC. This gives the protein CASSTLGQGAVDEQFF. Complete variable domain (other parts from reference TRBV5-6 and TRBJ2-1): DAGVTQSPTHLIKTRGQQVTLRCSPKSGHDTVSWYQQALGQGPQFIFQYYEEEERQRGNFPDRFSGHQFPNYSSELNVNALLLGDSALYLCASSTLGQGAVDEQFFGPGTRLTVL.